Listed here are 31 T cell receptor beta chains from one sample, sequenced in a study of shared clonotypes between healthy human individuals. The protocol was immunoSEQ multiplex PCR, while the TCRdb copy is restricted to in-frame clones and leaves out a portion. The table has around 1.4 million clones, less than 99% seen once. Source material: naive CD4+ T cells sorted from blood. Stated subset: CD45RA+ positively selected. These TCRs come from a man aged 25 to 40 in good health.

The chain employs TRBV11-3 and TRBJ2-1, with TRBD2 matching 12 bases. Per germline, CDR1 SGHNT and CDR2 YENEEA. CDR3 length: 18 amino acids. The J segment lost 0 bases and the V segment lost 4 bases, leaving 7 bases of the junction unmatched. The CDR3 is CASSSGLAGRSSYNEQFF. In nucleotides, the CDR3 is TGTGCCAGCAGCTCAGGACTAGCGGGACGGAGCTCCTACAATGAGCAGTTCTTC.

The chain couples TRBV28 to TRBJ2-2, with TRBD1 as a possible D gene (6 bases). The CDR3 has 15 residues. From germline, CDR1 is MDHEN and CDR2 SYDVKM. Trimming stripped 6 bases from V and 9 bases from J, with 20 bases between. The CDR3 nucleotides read TGTGCCAGCAGCTCAGGGGATAGGAACCACCGGGAGCTGTTTTTT. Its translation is CASSSGDRNHRELFF.

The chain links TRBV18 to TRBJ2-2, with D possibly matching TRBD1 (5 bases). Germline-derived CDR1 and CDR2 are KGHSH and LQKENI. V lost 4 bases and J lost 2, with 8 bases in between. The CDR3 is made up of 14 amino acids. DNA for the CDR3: TGTGCCAGCTCACTTGGACACAACACCGGGGAGCTGTTTTTT. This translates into CASSLGHNTGELFF.

CDR3 bases: TGCGCCAGCAGCTCTGCAGGGGTCCCCAGCTCTGGAAACACCATATATTTT. The encoded protein is CASSSAGVPSSGNTIYF. The V and J genes are TRBV5-1 and TRBJ1-3; D might be TRBD1 (6 bases). Germline V CDR1 and CDR2: SGHRS, YFSETQ. The V end was cut by 3 bases, the J end by 0 bases, with 16 bases between. The CDR3 has 17 amino acids.

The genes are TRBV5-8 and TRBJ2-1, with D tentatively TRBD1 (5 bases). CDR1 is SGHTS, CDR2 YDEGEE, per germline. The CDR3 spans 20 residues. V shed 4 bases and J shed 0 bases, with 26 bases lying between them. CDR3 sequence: CASSGVGAGPQSSSYNEQFF. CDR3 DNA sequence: TGTGCCAGCAGCGGAGTTGGGGCAGGGCCCCAAAGTAGCTCCTACAATGAGCAGTTCTTC.

In nucleotides, the CDR3 is TGTGCCAGCAGTTTCCTGCACAGGGGCCTGTCTGCAACTAATGAAAAACTGTTTTTT. Translating it yields CASSFLHRGLSATNEKLFF. This chain connects TRBV27 to TRBJ1-4, with 7 nucleotides matching TRBD1. V shed 3 bases and J 0 bases; nucleotides not matched to a gene: 13. CDR3 size: 19 residues. Germline CDR1 MNHEY, CDR2 SMNVEV (reference sequence).

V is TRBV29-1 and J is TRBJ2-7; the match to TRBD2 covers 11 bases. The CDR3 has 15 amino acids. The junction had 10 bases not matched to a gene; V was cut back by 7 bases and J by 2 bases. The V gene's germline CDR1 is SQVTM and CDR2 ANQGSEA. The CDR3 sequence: CSAVGSSGRTYEQYF. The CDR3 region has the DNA TGCAGCGCCGTTGGGTCTAGCGGGAGGACCTACGAGCAGTACTTC.

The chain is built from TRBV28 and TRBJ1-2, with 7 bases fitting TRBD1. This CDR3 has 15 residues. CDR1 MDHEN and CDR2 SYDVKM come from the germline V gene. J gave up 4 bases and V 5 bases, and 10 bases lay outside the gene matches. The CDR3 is CASSPPGTDTYGYTF. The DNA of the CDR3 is TGTGCCAGCAGTCCCCCCGGGACAGATACCTATGGCTACACCTTC.

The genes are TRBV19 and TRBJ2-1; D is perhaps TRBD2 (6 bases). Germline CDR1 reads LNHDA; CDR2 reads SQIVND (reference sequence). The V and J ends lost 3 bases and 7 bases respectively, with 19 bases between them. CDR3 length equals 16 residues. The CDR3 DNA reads TGTGCCAGTAGTATTGGGGGGAGGTGGGTGAGTAATGAGCAGTTCTTC. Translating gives CASSIGGRWVSNEQFF.

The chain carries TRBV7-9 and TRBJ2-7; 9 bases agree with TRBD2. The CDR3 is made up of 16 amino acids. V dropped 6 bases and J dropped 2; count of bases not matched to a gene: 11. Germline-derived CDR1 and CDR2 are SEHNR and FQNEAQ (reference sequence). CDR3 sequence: CASSYTVAGATYEQYF. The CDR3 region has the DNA TGTGCCAGCAGTTATACCGTAGCGGGAGCCACCTACGAGCAGTACTTC.

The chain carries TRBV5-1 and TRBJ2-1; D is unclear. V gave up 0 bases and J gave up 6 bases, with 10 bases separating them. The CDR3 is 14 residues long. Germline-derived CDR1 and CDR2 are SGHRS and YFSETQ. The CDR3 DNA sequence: TGCGCCAGCAGCTTGGCCGGACCTCGCAATGAGCAGTTCTTC. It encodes CASSLAGPRNEQFF.

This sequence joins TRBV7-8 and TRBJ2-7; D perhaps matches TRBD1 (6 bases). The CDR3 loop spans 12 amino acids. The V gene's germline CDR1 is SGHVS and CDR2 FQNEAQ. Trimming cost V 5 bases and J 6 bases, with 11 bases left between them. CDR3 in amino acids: CASSPTGSEQYF. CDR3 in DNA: TGTGCCAGCAGCCCGACAGGATCCGAGCAGTACTTC.

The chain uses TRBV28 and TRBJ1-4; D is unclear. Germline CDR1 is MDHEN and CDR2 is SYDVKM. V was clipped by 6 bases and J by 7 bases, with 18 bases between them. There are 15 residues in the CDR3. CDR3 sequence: CASRGFRGVREKLFF. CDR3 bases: TGTGCCAGCAGAGGGTTCCGGGGTGTTCGTGAAAAACTGTTTTTT.

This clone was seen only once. The CDR3 sequence: CASSHGTGEGNTIYF. CDR3 bases: TGCGCCAGCAGCCACGGGACGGGAGAGGGAAACACCATATATTTT. The chain links TRBV5-1 to TRBJ1-3, with a tentative D call TRBD1 (5 bases). CDR3 length: 15 amino acids. V was trimmed by 4 bases and J by 4 bases, leaving 15 bases between them. Germline V CDR1 and CDR2: SGHRS, YFSETQ.

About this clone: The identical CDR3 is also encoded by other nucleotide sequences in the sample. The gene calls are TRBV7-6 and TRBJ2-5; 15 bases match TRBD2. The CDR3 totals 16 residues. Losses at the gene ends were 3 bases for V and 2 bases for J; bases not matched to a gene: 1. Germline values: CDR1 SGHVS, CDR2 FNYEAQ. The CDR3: CASSLGTSGRQETQYF. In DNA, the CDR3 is TGTGCCAGCAGCTTGGGGACTAGCGGGAGGCAAGAGACCCAGTACTTC.

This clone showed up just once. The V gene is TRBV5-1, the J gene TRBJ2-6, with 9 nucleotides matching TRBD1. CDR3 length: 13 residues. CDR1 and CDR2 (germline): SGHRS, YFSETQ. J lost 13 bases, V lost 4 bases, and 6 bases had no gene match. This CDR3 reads CASSPDRGRVLTF. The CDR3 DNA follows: TGCGCCAGCAGCCCCGACAGGGGGAGAGTCCTGACTTTC.

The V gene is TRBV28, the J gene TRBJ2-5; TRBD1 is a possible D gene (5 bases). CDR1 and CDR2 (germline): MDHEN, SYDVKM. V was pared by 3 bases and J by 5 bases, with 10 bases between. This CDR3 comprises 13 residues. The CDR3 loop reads CASSFYRTETQYF. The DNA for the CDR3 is TGTGCCAGCAGTTTTTACAGGACGGAGACCCAGTACTTC.

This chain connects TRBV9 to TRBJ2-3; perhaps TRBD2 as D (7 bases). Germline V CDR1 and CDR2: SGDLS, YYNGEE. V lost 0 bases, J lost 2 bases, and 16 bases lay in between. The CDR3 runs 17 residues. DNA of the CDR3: TGTGCCAGCAGCGTAGCTTCCGGGGGGCCCTCCACAGATACGCAGTATTTT. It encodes CASSVASGGPSTDTQYF.

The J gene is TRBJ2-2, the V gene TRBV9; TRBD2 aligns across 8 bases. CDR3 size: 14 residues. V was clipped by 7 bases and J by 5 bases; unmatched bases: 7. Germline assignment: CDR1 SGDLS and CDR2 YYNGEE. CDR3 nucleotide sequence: TGTGCCAGCGGCGGACTAGCCGTTACCGGGGAGCTGTTTTTT. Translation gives CASGGLAVTGELFF.

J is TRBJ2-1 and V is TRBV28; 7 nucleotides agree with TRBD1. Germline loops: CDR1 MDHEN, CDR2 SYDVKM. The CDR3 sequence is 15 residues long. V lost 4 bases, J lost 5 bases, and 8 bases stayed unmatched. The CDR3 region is CASSYRGHLHNEQFF. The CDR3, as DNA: TGTGCCAGCAGTTACAGGGGACATCTCCACAATGAGCAGTTCTTC.

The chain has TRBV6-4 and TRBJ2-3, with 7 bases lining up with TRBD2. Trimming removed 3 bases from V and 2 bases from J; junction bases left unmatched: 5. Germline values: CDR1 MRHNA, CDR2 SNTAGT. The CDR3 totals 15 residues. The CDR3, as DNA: TGTGCCAGCAGTGATCTTGCGGGAGACACAGATACGCAGTATTTT. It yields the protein CASSDLAGDTDTQYF.

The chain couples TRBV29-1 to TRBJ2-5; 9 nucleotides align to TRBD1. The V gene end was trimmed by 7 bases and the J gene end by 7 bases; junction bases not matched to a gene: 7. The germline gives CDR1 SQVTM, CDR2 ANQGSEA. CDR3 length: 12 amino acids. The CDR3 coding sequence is TGCAGCGGGGGACAGGGTTCGGGGACCCAGTACTTC. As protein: CSGGQGSGTQYF.

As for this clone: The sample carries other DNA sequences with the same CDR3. The chain's CDR3 is CASSLGLAGVGYEQYF. The CDR3 DNA is TGTGCCAGCAGCCTGGGACTAGCGGGAGTTGGCTACGAGCAGTACTTC. The chain recombines TRBV7-2 with TRBJ2-7; 14 bases fit TRBD2. Germline CDR1 and CDR2: SGHTA and FQGNSA. This CDR3 contains 16 residues. V gave up 5 bases and J gave up 3 bases; unmatched junction bases: 6.

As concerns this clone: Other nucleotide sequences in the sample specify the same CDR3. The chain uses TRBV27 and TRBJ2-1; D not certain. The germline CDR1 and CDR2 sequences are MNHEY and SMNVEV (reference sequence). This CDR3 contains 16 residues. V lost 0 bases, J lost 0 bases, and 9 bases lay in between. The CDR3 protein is CASSLSGLSSYNEQFF. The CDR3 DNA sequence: TGTGCCAGCAGTTTATCGGGTCTCTCCTCCTACAATGAGCAGTTCTTC.

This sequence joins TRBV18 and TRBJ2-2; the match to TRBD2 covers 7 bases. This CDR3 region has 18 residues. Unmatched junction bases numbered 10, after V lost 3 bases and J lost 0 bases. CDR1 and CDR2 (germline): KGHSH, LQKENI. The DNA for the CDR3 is TGTGCCAGCTCACCCCTGACGCTAGCGGATACGAACACCGGGGAGCTGTTTTTT. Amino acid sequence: CASSPLTLADTNTGELFF.

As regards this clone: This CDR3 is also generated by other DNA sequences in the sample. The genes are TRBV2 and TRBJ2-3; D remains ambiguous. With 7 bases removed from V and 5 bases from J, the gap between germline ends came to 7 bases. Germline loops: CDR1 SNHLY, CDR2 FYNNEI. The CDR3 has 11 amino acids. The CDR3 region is CASTRGDTQYF. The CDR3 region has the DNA TGTGCCAGCACTAGAGGAGATACGCAGTATTTT.

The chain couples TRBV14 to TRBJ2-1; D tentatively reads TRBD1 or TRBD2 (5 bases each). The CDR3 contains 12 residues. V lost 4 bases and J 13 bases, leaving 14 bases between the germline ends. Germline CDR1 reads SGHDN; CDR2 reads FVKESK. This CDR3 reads CASSPLTGTQFF. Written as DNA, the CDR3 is TGTGCCAGCAGCCCTCTAACCGGGACCCAGTTCTTC.

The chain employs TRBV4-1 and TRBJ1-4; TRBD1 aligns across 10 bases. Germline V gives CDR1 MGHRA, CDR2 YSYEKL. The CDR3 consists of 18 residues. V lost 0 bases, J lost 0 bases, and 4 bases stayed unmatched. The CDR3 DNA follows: TGCGCCAGCAGCCAAGAAGGGGACAGGGGACCAACTAATGAAAAACTGTTTTTT. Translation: CASSQEGDRGPTNEKLFF.

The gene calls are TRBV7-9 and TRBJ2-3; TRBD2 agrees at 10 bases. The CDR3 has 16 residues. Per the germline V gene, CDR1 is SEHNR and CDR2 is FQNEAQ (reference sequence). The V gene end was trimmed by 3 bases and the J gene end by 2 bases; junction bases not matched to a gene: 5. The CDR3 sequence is CASSLKLAGPTDTQYF. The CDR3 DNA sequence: TGTGCCAGCAGCTTGAAACTAGCGGGACCCACAGATACGCAGTATTTT.

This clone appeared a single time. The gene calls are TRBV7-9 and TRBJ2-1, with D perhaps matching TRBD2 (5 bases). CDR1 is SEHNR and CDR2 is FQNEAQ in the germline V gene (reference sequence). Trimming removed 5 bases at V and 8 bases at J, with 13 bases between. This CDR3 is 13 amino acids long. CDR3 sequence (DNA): TGTGCCAGCAGCCCAGGACTTGGCGATGAGCAGTTCTTC. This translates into CASSPGLGDEQFF.

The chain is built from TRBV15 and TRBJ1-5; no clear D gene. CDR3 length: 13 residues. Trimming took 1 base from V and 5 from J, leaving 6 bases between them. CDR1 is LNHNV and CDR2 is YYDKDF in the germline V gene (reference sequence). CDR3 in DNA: TGTGCCACCAGCAGAGGGCTAGATCAGCCCCAGCATTTT. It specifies CATSRGLDQPQHF.